This T cell receptor (beta chain) is drawn from a study of blood T cell repertoires in COVID-19. Study information: Nucleic acid was either cDNA or gDNA, and it came from T cells, B-cell-depleted T cells, or PBMCs.

Membership in each cohort depended on participant-reported clinical history. Recovered Cohort 3 donors showed two negative PCRs, clearance, or symptom resolution. Sequencing was performed with immunoSEQ multiplex PCR; in TCRdb, only in-frame clones are kept and a portion is missing. The repertoire includes 150,000 or so clones, almost 80% of them detected once, and roughly 2.9% sits in the top ten. This CDR3 is built from 13 residues. V dropped 5 bases and J dropped 3 bases, with 8 bases sitting between them. The germline V gene encodes CDR1 SNHLY and CDR2 FYNNEI. The genes are TRBV2 and TRBJ1-5, with D perhaps TRBD1 (6 bases). This receptor was obtained from a woman aged 50 to 60 who had recovered from COVID-19. The sequencing sample was made of PBMCs or T cells enriched from blood (not recorded which). DNA of the CDR3: TGTGCCAGCAGTACAGGGCTCAATCAGCCCCAGCATTTT. This gives the protein CASSTGLNQPQHF.